Listed below are T cell receptor beta chains from one sample, sequenced in a study of OX40 agonist ivuxolimab in advanced cancers. Sequencing used immunoSEQ multiplex PCR; TCRdb keeps in-frame clones, though not all of them. This table has fewer than 55,000 clones, over 70% appearing once. Here the sequenced sample was CD4+ or CD8+ T cells sorted from blood, taken in a trial of the OX40 agonist ivuxolimab. All receptors come from an adult with an advanced solid tumor such as melanoma, head and neck, liver or kidney cancer. Each CDR3 is given with its conserved first and last residue. A D gene is named only where the DNA matches it firmly. Expanded clones get a size class; other rows say once, few or many, or leave the size out.

clone size	J gene	D gene	V gene	CDR3 protein	CDR3 DNA
NA	TRBJ2-5	NA	TRBV6-5	CASEIRGLQYF	TGTGCCAGCGAAATCAGGGGACTACAGTACTTC
NA	TRBJ1-6	NA	TRBV4-2	CASSQGEGMAGSPLHF	TGTGCCAGCAGCCAAGGGGAGGGGATGGCGGGATCACCCCTCCACTTT
once	TRBJ1-2	TRBD1	TRBV19	CASRIGTGSNYGYTF	TGTGCCAGTAGGATCGGGACAGGATCTAACTATGGCTACACCTTC
NA	TRBJ1-2	NA	TRBV19	CASSIGGASYGYTF	TGTGCCAGTAGTATCGGGGGGGCGAGCTATGGCTACACCTTC
NA	TRBJ1-5	TRBD1	TRBV18	CASSPRPGQGGVQSNQPQHF	TGTGCCAGCTCACCAAGACCGGGACAGGGAGGTGTCCAGAGCAATCAGCCCCAGCATTTT
NA	TRBJ2-5	NA	TRBV5-1	CASSLAPLRLAFQGAQYF	TGCGCCAGCAGCTTGGCACCCCTCCGGCTAGCCTTCCAAGGGGCCCAGTACTTC
NA	TRBJ2-5	NA	TRBV2	CASSRTILQETQYF	TGTGCCAGCAGCCGGACTATCCTCCAAGAGACCCAGTACTTC
NA	TRBJ1-4	NA	TRBV28	CASSLAGEGEKLFF	TGTGCCAGCAGTCTAGCGGGGGAGGGTGAAAAACTGTTTTTT
NA	TRBJ2-4	NA	TRBV6-5	CASRPEGAKNIQYF	TGTGCCAGCAGACCGGAGGGAGCCAAAAACATTCAGTACTTC
once	TRBJ2-4	TRBD1	TRBV29-1	CSVEQGSIQYF	TGCAGCGTGGAACAGGGGAGCATTCAGTACTTC
NA	TRBJ2-1	TRBD2	TRBV9	CASSGGSGRASYNEQFF	TGTGCCAGCAGCGGGGGTAGCGGGAGGGCCTCATACAATGAGCAGTTCTTC
NA	TRBJ2-3	TRBD1	TRBV5-1	CASAGTGSTDTQYF	TGCGCCAGCGCCGGGACAGGGAGCACAGATACGCAGTATTTT
few	TRBJ2-2	TRBD2	TRBV2	CASRGGGNTGELFF	TGTGCCAGCAGAGGCGGGGGGAACACCGGGGAGCTGTTTTTT
few	TRBJ2-7	NA	TRBV27	CASSLWADYEQYF	TGTGCCAGCAGTTTATGGGCAGACTACGAGCAGTACTTC
once	TRBJ1-3	TRBD1	TRBV7-2	CASSPQGGERNTIYF	TGTGCCAGCAGCCCCCAGGGGGGGGAGCGAAACACCATATATTTT
NA	TRBJ1-2	NA	TRBV28	CASSAAGWGYTF	TGTGCCAGCAGTGCAGCGGGGTGGGGCTACACCTTC
NA	TRBJ2-3	NA	TRBV11-1	CASSWASSIPDTQYF	TGTGCCAGCAGCTGGGCCTCTAGCATCCCAGATACGCAGTATTTT
NA	TRBJ2-3	NA	TRBV10-2	CASSVIGSTDTQYF	TGCGCCAGCAGTGTTATCGGTAGCACAGATACGCAGTATTTT
NA	TRBJ2-7	NA	TRBV28	CASSFPIRTASYEQYF	TGTGCCAGCAGTTTTCCAATACGGACAGCCTCCTACGAGCAGTACTTC
NA	TRBJ2-5	TRBD1	TRBV5-1	CASSLAGGPPLGETQYF	TGCGCCAGCAGCTTGGCAGGGGGACCCCCTCTTGGAGAGACCCAGTACTTC
NA	TRBJ1-5	NA	TRBV4-2	CASSPGRDNQPQHF	TGTGCCAGCAGCCCTGGAAGGGACAATCAGCCCCAGCATTTT
NA	TRBJ2-3	NA	TRBV7-8	CASSLAVWVLDSDTQYF	TGTGCCAGCAGCTTAGCGGTCTGGGTTTTGGATTCGGATACGCAGTATTTT
NA	TRBJ2-5	NA	TRBV15	CATSRNPRGGETQYF	TGTGCCACCAGCAGAAACCCCAGGGGTGGGGAGACCCAGTACTTC
NA	TRBJ2-2	NA	TRBV18	CASSPRSATNTGELFF	TGTGCCAGCTCACCACGTTCGGCTACGAACACCGGGGAGCTGTTTTTT
NA	TRBJ2-1	TRBD2	TRBV6-5	CASSYSSSGGHHEQFF	TGTGCCAGCAGTTACTCGAGTAGCGGGGGGCATCATGAGCAGTTCTTC
NA	TRBJ1-1	NA	TRBV29-1	CSAPVGGTEAFF	TGCAGCGCCCCCGTGGGCGGGACTGAAGCTTTCTTT
once	TRBJ1-6	TRBD1	TRBV7-9	CASSSTGDSPLHF	TGTGCCAGCAGCTCCACAGGGGATTCACCCCTCCACTTT
NA	TRBJ1-2	NA	TRBV20-1	CSAFSTLGYTF	TGCAGTGCTTTTTCTACGTTGGGCTACACCTTC
once	TRBJ2-7	TRBD1	TRBV27	CASSYGQEDYEQYF	TGTGCCAGCAGTTACGGACAGGAAGACTACGAGCAGTACTTC
NA	TRBJ1-1	NA	TRBV9	CASSVGLGVEAFF	TGTGCCAGCAGCGTAGGGTTGGGAGTTGAAGCTTTCTTT
NA	TRBJ2-5	NA	TRBV28	CASSLSGIATQYF	TGTGCCAGCAGTTTATCAGGGATCGCGACCCAGTACTTC
NA	TRBJ2-2	TRBD1	TRBV19	CASRTPGGSTGELFF	TGTGCCAGTAGGACCCCAGGGGGAAGCACCGGGGAGCTGTTTTTT
NA	TRBJ2-7	NA	TRBV5-2	CASSQAGDSGGVWEQYF	TGTGCCAGCAGCCAAGCTGGGGATAGCGGGGGAGTTTGGGAGCAGTACTTC
NA	TRBJ2-7	TRBD1	TRBV10-3	CAITKGTGGSYEQYF	TGTGCCATCACCAAAGGGACAGGTGGGTCCTACGAGCAGTACTTC
NA	TRBJ2-7	NA	TRBV7-2	CASSLLVGSLTYEQYF	TGTGCCAGCAGCTTATTAGTTGGCAGTTTGACCTACGAGCAGTACTTC